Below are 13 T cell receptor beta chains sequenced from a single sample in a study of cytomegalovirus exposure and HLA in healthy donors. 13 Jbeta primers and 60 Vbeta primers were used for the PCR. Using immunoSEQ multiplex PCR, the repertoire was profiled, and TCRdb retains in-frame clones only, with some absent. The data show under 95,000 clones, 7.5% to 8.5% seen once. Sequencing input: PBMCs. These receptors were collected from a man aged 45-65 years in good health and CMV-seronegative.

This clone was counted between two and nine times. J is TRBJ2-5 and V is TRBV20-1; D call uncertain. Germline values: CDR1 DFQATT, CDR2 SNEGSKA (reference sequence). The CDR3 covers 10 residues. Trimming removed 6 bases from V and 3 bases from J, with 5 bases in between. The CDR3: CSATEETQYF. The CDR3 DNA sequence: TGCAGTGCCACAGAAGAGACCCAGTACTTC.

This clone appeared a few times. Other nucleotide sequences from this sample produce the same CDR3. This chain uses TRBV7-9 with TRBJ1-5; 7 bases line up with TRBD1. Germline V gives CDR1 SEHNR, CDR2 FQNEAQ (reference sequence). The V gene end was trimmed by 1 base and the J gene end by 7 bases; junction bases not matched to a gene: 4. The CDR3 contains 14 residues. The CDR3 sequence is CASSLGQGGQPQHF. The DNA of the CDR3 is TGTGCCAGCAGCTTAGGACAGGGCGGCCAGCCCCAGCATTTT.

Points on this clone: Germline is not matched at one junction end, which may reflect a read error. The DNA for the CDR3 is TGTGCCAACAGCTCGAGACAGGGAGACTATGGCTACACCTTC. Translation: CANSSRQGDYGYTF. V is TRBV7-2 and J is TRBJ1-2, with 7 positions matching TRBD1. The CDR3 totals 14 residues. Germline V gives CDR1 SGHTA, CDR2 FQGNSA.

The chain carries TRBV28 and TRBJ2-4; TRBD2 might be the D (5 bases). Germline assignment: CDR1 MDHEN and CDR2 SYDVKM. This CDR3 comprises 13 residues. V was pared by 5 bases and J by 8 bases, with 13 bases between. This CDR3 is CASSMQEVYIQYF. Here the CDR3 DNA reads TGTGCCAGCAGTATGCAGGAGGTCTACATTCAGTACTTC.

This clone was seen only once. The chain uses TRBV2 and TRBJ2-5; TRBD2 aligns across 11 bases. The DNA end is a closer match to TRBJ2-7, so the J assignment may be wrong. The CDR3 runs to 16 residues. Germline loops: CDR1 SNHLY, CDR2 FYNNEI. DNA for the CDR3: TGTGCCAGCAGTGAAGCCCTTACTAGCGGGGGTTACGAGCAGTACTTC. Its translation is CASSEALTSGGYEQYF.

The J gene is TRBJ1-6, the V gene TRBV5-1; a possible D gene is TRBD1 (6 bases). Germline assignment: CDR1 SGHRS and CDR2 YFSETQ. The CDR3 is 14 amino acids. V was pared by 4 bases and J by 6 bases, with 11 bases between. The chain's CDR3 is CASSVGQTNSPLHF. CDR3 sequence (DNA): TGCGCCAGCAGCGTAGGACAGACTAATTCACCCCTCCACTTT.

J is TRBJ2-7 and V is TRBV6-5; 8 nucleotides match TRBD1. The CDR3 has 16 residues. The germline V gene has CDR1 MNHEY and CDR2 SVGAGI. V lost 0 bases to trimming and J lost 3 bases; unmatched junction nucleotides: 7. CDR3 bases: TGTGCCAGCAGTTACTCATCGGACAGGGTAGGCTACGAGCAGTACTTC. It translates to CASSYSSDRVGYEQYF.

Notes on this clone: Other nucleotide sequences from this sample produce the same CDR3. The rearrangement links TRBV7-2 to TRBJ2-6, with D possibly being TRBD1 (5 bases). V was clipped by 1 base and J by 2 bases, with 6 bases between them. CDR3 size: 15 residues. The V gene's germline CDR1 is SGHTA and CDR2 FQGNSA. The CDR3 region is CASSLGGAGANVLTF. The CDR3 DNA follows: TGTGCCAGCAGCTTAGGGGGCGCTGGGGCCAACGTCCTGACTTTC.

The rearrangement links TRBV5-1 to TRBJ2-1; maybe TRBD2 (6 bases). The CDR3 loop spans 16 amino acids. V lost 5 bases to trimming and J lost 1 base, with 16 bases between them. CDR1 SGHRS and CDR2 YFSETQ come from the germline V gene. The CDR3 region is CASSSGLLGSYNEQFF. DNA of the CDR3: TGCGCCAGCAGTTCTGGACTATTGGGTTCCTACAATGAGCAGTTCTTC.

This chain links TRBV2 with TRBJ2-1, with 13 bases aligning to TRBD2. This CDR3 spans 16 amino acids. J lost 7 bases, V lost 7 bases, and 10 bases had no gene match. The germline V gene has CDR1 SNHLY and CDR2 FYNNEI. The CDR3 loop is CASTTLPGLAGNEQFF. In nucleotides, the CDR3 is TGTGCCAGCACCACTCTTCCGGGACTAGCGGGGAATGAGCAGTTCTTC. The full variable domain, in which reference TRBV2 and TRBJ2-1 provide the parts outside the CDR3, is EPEVTQTPSHQVTQMGQEVILRCVPISNHLYFYWYRQILGQKVEFLVSFYNNEISEKSEIFDDQFSVERPDGSNFTLKIRSTKLEDSAMYFCASTTLPGLAGNEQFFGPGTRLTVL.

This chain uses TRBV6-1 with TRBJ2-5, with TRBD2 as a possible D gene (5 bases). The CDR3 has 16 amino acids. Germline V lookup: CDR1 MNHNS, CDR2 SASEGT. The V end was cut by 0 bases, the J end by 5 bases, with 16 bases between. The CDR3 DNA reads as TGTGCCAGCAGTGAAGCTCGTGGGGTAGCGAGTGAGACCCAGTACTTC. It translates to CASSEARGVASETQYF.

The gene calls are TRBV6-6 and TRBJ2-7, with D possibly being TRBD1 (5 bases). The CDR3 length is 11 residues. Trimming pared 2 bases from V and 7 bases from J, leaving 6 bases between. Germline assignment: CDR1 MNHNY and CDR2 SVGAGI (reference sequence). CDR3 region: CASSYRTEQYF. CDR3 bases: TGTGCCAGCAGTTACCGGACAGAGCAGTACTTC.

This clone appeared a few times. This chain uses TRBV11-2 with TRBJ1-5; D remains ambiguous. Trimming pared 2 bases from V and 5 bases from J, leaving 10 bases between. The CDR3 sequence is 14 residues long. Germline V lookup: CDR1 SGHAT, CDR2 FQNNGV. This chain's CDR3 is CASSLKGRDQPQHF. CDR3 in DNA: TGTGCCAGCAGCTTAAAAGGGAGGGATCAGCCCCAGCATTTT.